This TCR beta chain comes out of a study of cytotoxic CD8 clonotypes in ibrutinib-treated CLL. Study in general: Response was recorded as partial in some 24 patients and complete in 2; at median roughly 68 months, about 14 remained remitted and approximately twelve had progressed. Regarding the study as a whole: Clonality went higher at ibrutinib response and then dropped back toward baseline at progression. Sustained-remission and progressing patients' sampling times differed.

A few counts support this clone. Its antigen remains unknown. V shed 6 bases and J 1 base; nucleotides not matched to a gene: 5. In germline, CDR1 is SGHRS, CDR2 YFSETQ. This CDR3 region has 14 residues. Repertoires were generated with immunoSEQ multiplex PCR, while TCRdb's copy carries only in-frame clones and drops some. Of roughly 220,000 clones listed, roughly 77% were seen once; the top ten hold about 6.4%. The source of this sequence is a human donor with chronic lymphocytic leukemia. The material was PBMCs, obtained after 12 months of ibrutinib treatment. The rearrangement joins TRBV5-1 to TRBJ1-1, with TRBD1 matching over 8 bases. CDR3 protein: CASNLGQGNTEAFF. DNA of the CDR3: TGCGCCAGCAACCTTGGACAGGGGAACACTGAAGCTTTCTTT.